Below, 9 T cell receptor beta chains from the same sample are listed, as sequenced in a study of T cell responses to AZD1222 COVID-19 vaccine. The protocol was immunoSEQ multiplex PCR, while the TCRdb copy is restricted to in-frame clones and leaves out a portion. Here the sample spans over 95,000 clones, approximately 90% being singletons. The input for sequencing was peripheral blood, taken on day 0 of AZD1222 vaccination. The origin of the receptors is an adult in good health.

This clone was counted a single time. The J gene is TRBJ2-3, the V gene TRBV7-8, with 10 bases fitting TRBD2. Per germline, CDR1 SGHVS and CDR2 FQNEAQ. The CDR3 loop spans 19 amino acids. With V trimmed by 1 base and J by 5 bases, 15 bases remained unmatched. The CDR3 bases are TGTGCCAGCAGCTTAGTCCGTCGACTAGCGGGCGGTCTGGGAGATACGCAGTATTTT. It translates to CASSLVRRLAGGLGDTQYF.

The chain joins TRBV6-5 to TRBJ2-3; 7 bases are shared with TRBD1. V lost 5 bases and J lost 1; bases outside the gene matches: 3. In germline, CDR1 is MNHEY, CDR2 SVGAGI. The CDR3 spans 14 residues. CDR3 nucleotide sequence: TGTGCCAGCAGTCCAGACAGGGGCACAGATACGCAGTATTTT. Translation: CASSPDRGTDTQYF.

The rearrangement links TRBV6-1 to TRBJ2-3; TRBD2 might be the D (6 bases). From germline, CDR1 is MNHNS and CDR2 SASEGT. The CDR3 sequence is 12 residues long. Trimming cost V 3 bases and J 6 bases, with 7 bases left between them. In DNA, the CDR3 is TGTGCCAGCAGTGAGAGCGGGGATACGCAGTATTTT. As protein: CASSESGDTQYF.

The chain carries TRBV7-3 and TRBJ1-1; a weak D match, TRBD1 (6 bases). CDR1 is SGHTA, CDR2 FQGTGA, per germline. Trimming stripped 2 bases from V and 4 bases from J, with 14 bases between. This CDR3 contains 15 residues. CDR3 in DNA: TGTGCCAGCAGCTTATCCGGGGGCTCGGGCACTGAAGCTTTCTTT. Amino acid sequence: CASSLSGGSGTEAFF.

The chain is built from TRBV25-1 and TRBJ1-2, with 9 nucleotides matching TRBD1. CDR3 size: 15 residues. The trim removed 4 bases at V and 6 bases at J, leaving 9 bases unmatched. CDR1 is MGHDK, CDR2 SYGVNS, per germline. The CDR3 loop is CASSGLGQGLHGYTF. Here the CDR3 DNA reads TGTGCCAGCAGTGGACTGGGACAGGGATTACATGGCTACACCTTC.

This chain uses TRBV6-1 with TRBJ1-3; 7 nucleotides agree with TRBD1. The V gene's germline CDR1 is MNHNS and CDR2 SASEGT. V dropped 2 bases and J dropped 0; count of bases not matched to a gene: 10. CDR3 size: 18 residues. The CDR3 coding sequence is TGTGCCAGCAGTGAACCCGGACAGGTCCTCTTCTCTGGAAACACCATATATTTT. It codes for CASSEPGQVLFSGNTIYF.

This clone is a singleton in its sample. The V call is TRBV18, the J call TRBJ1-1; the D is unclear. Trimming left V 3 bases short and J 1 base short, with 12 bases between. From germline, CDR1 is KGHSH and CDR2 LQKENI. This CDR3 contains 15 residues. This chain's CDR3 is CASSPWATENTEAFF. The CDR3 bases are TGTGCCAGCTCACCTTGGGCGACCGAGAACACTGAAGCTTTCTTT.

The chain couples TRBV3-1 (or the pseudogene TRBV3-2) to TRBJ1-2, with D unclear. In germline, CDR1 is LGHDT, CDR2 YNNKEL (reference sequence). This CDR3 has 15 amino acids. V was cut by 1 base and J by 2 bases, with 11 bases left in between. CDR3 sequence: CASSQVPGGNYGYTF. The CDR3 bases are TGTGCCAGCAGCCAAGTCCCGGGTGGAAACTATGGCTACACCTTC.

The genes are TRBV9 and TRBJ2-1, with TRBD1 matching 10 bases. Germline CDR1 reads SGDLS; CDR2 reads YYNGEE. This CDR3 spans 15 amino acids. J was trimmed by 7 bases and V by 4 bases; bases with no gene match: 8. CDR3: CASSFTGTGVNEQFF. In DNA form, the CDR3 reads TGTGCCAGCAGCTTCACCGGGACAGGGGTAAATGAGCAGTTCTTC.